The subject of this entry is one T cell receptor (beta chain). This entry belongs to a study of OX40 agonist ivuxolimab in advanced cancers. TCRdb's table, derived via immunoSEQ multiplex PCR, lists solely in-frame clones and lacks some. This sample carries approximately 74,000 clones, roughly 93% of them seen once, and the ten largest clones take about 0.32%. Trimming took 1 base from V and 2 from J; bases not matched to a gene: 9. Germline loops: CDR1 LGHNA, CDR2 YSLEER. The CDR3 has 18 amino acids. The sequencing here drew on CD4+ or CD8+ T cells sorted from blood, taken in a trial of the OX40 agonist ivuxolimab. This receptor was obtained from an adult with an advanced solid tumor such as melanoma, head and neck, liver or kidney cancer. The chain is built from TRBV4-3 and TRBJ2-3; 10 nucleotides match TRBD2. CDR3 sequence reads: CASSQADWTSGSTDTQYF. Here the CDR3 DNA reads TGCGCCAGCAGCCAAGCAGACTGGACTAGCGGATCCACAGATACGCAGTATTTT.